This entry concerns a single TCR beta chain. The junction had 8 bases not matched to a gene; V was cut back by 0 bases and J by 7 bases. Germline assignment: CDR1 SGHDT and CDR2 YYEEEE. The CDR3 is 15 residues long. Assay used: immunoSEQ multiplex PCR; TCRdb lists only in-frame clones, some missing. The table lists over a million clones, 75% to 80% of them singletons. The data derive from a study of shared clonotypes between healthy human individuals. This clonotype originated in a man aged 18-30 years in good health. Some clones in this sample may be carry-over from other donors' samples. The chain has TRBV5-6 and TRBJ1-2; 8 nucleotides line up with TRBD1. Sequenced material: memory CD4+ T cells from PBMCs. The sample's subset: CD45RA-negative fraction. CDR3 residues: CASSLGSGGASGYTF. The CDR3 DNA follows: TGTGCCAGCAGCTTGGGATCAGGGGGCGCGAGTGGCTACACCTTC.